This T cell receptor (beta chain) is from a study of blood T cells in healthy people across ages. Peripheral blood was drawn, roughly 10 milliliters per donor. It was with a sample-barcoded 5' primer and a J-beta primer mix that a second PCR of about 6 to 12 cycles was run. TCRdb used MiXCR to reprocess the 5' RACE reads, holding one entry per CDR3 protein. The sample lists about 930,000 distinct CDR3 sequences, approximately 32% occurring once. Concerning this clonotype itself: Its antigen is not identified.

J lost 6 bases, V lost 4 bases, and 5 bases had no gene match. The CDR3 is 15 residues long. Germline CDR1 is MDHEN and CDR2 is SYDVKM. Study observations and caveats: Older age went with lower TCR beta diversity per million T cells, in a roughly linear way.

These sequences were also reported in another study, on T cells of mothers and their children. As that report states: Overlap ran slightly, non-significantly higher for related than unrelated mother-child pairs.

The material sequenced was blood. The clonotype comes from a woman in her forties in good health. This chain links TRBV28 with TRBJ2-1, with 11 bases lining up with TRBD2. The CDR3 loop reads CASSYYSGRANEQFF. CDR3 DNA sequence: TGTGCCAGCAGTTACTATAGCGGGAGGGCCAATGAGCAGTTCTTC.